This T cell receptor beta chain was retrieved from a study of metastatic and nonmetastatic thyroid tumors. Across the study: Across peripheral blood and tumor or nodule tissue samples taken from malignant and benign thyroid patients, the repertoires were compared with one another. Regarding the study as a whole: In blood and tumor, TCR beta diversity was reportedly significantly higher in malignant thyroid tumors than in benign nodules.

This clone was seen repeatedly, ten times or more. Its antigen is not known. Thyroid surgery had not been preceded by any treatment in any patient. As originally analysed: It was from CDR3 differences across clinicopathological groups that a distant-metastasis classifier for papillary thyroid cancer was built. TCRdb re-processed the PCR reads through MiXCR. The authors' filters were not applied to this entry. This sample has about 40,000 clones, with 16% found just once. V shed 4 bases and J 2 bases; nucleotides not matched to a gene: 2. This CDR3 region has 15 residues. Germline CDR1 and CDR2: LGHDT and YNNKEL (reference sequence).

This receptor was identified in a female donor with papillary thyroid cancer or a benign thyroid nodule (not recorded which). Some clones in this sample may be carry-over from other donors' samples. The chain recombines TRBV3-1 with TRBJ1-4; TRBD1 aligns across 9 bases. Sequencing was performed on blood. Here the CDR3 reads CASSPTGGTNEKLFF. CDR3 DNA: TGTGCCAGCAGCCCGACAGGGGGGACTAATGAAAAACTGTTTTTT. The whole variable domain, filled in from reference TRBV3-1 and TRBJ1-4, reads DTAVSQTPKYLVTQMGNDKSIKCEQNLGHDTMYWYKQDSKKFLKIMFSYNNKELIINETVPNRFSPKSPDKAHLNLHINSLELGDSAVYFCASSPTGGTNEKLFFGSGTQLSVL.